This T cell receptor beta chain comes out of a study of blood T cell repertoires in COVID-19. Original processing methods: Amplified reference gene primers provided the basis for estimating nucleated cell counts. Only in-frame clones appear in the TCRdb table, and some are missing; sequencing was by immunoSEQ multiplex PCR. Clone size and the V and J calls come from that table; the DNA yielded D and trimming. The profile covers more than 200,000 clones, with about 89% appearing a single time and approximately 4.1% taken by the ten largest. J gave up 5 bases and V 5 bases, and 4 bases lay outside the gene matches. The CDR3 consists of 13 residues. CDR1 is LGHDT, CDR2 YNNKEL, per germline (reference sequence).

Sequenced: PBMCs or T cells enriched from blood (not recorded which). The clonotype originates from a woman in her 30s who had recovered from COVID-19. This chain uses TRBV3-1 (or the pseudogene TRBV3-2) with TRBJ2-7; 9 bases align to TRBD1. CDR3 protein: CASSTDRGHEQYF. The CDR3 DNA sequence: TGTGCCAGCAGCACGGACAGGGGACACGAGCAGTACTTC.